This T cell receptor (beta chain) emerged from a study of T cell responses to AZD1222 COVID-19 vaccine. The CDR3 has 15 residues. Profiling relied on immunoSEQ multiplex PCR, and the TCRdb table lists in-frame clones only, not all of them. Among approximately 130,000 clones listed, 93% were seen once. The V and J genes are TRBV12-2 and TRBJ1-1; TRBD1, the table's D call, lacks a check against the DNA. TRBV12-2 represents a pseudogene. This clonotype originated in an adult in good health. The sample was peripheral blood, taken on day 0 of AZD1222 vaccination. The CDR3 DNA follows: TGTGCAAGTCGCCCTCCTGGACAGTTCCACACTGAAGCTTTCTTT. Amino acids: CASRPPGQFHTEAFF.